The entry below describes one TCR beta chain. What it binds is not known. These data are taken from a study of T cells in Graves' hyperthyroidism and ophthalmopathy. The study, taken as a whole, reports: Clonotypes that were expanded in thyroid above 0.001 mostly appeared in blood too. Stable hyperthyroidism and ophthalmopathy were separated using 13 V-J signatures.

CDR1 and CDR2 (germline): LNHDA, SQIVND (reference sequence). CDR3 size: 14 residues. Deletions cut 3 bases from V and 5 bases from J, with 13 bases between. RNA transcripts gave rise to amplified TCR beta CDR3 regions. First-round RT-PCR of the TCR CDR3 relied on the HTBI primer set. TCRdb analysed the multiplex PCR reads with MiXCR anew, one entry per CDR3 protein. The sample lists about 560,000 distinct CDR3 sequences, more than 45% occurring once. Diagnosis rested on symptoms, serum thyroxine and TRAb, thyroid ultrasound, and orbital computed tomography. The chain combines TRBV19 with TRBJ2-5, with a tentative D call TRBD1 (5 bases). The sample taken for sequencing was peripheral blood or thyroid tissue (not recorded which). The receptor comes from a woman younger than 35 with Graves' hyperthyroidism. The CDR3 is CASSMEWGVETQYF. DNA for the CDR3: TGTGCCAGTAGTATGGAATGGGGCGTGGAGACCCAGTACTTC.